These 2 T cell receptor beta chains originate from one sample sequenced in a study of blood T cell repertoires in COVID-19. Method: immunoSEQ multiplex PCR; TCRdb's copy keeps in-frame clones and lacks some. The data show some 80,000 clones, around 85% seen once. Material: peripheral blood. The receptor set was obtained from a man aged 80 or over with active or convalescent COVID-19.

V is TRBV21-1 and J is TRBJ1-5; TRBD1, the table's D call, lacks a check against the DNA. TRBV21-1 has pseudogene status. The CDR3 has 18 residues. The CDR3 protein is CASSKSRDRGYSNQPQHF. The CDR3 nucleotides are TGTGCCAGCAGCAAGTCCAGGGACAGGGGATATAGCAATCAGCCCCAGCATTTT.

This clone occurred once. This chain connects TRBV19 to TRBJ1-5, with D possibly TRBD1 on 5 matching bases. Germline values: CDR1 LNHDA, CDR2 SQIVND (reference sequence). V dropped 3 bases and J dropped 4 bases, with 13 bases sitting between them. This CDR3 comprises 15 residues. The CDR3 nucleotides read TGTGCCAGTAGTATCGTCGACAGAAATAATCAGCCCCAGCATTTT. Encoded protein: CASSIVDRNNQPQHF.